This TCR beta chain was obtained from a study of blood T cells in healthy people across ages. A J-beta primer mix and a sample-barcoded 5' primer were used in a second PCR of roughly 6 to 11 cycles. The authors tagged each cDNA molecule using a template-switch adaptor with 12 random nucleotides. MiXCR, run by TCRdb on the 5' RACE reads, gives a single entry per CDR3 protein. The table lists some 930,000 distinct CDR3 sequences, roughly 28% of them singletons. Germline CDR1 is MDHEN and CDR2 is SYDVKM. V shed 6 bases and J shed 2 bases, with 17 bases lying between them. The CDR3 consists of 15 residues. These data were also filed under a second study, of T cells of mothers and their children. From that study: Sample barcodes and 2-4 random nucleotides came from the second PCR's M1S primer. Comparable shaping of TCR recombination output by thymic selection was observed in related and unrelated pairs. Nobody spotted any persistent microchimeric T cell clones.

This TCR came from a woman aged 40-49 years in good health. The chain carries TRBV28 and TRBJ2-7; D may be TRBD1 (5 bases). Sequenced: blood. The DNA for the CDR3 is TGTGCCAGCAGGACGTCAGGGCCTAGTACCTACGAGCAGTACTTC. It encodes CASRTSGPSTYEQYF.